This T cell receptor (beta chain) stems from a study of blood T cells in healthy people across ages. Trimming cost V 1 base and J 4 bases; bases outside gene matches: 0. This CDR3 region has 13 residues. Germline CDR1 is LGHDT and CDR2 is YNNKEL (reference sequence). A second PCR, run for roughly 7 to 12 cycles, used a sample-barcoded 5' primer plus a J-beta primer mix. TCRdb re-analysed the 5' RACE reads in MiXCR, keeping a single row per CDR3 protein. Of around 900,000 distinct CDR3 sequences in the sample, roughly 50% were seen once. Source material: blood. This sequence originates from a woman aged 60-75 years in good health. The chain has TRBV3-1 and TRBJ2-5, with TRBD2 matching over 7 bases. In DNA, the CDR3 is TGTGCCAGCAGCCAAGCTAGCGGAGAGACCCAGTACTTC. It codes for CASSQASGETQYF.